The source of this T cell receptor (beta chain) is a study of T cell responses to AZD1222 COVID-19 vaccine. Looking at the study overall: Analysis merged second doses at about 4 or about 12 weeks.

As concerns this clone: Antigen unknown.

The table came from immunoSEQ multiplex PCR; TCRdb's copy has only in-frame clones and leaves some out. Of 90,000 to 120,000 clones listed, around 87% were seen once; the top ten hold about 3.3%. General study findings and limits: Distributed over spike, vaccine-associated CD4 TCRs predominated at 160-218 and 743-854. Nearly half of spike-specific TCRs reportedly target variant regions that are unmutated in the B.1.351 and B.1.1.7 variants. Most donors were white British, females outnumbered males, and clonal diversity was possibly underestimated.

CDR1 is SEHNR, CDR2 FQNEAQ, per germline (reference sequence). V lost 5 bases, J lost 5 bases, and 12 bases lay in between. The CDR3 totals 14 residues. The chain combines TRBV7-9 with TRBJ1-4, with D maybe TRBD1 (5 bases). This receptor was identified in an adult in good health. The starting material was peripheral blood, obtained on day 0 of AZD1222 vaccination. The CDR3 spells CASSPGRTNEKLFF. The CDR3 bases are TGTGCCAGCAGCCCGGGACGGACAAATGAAAAACTGTTTTTT.